A selection of T cell receptor beta chains follows, all from one sample in a study of CD8 T cells in Susac syndrome. MiXCR was run by TCRdb on the immunoSEQ multiplex PCR reads, yielding one entry per CDR3 protein. This table holds 150,000 to 200,000 distinct CDR3 sequences, about 93% found once. The sequenced sample was CD4+ T cells from PBMCs. These receptors originate from a human donor in good health. CDR3s include the opening cysteine and the closing phenylalanine or tryptophan. The D gene is left open where the match is weak. Some rows mark clone size as missing; the rest say once, few, many or name a class of expanded clone.

>TRBJ2-1|.|.|TRBV7-9
TGTGCCAGCAGCTTTACCAATGAGCAGTTCTTC
CASSFTNEQFF
>TRBJ2-5|TRBD2|.|TRBV4-1
TGCGCCAGCAGCCCCGGACTAGCGGGGGTAAAGACCCAGTACTTC
CASSPGLAGVKTQYF
>TRBJ2-1|.|.|TRBV20-1
TGCAGTGCTAGAGATGGGAGTCGGGGACTGATGATCAATGAGCAGTTCTTC
CSARDGSRGLMINEQFF
>TRBJ2-7|.|once|TRBV7-9
TGTGCCAGCAGCGCCCCACCAGGGATAAACGAGCAGTACTTC
CASSAPPGINEQYF
>TRBJ1-6|.|.|TRBV9
TGTGCCAGCACCCGGGATACCAATAATTCACCCCTCCACTTT
CASTRDTNNSPLHF
>TRBJ1-1|.|.|TRBV19
TGTGCCAGTAGTATCCAGGCTACGCTGAACACTGAAGCTTTCTTT
CASSIQATLNTEAFF
>TRBJ2-1|.|.|TRBV6-5
TGTGCCAGCCGGAGGGAGCTCTACAATGAGCAGTTCTTC
CASRRELYNEQFF
>TRBJ2-2|.|once|TRBV5-6
TGTGCCAGCAGCTTGGTAACGGGGTTTGGCACCGGGGAGCTGTTTTTT
CASSLVTGFGTGELFF
>TRBJ2-5|TRBD1|.|TRBV11-2
TGTGCCAGCAGCTTAGATGGGGGACAGGCGGAGACCCAGTACTTC
CASSLDGGQAETQYF
>TRBJ2-1|TRBD2|.|TRBV9
TGTGCCAGCAGCGTAGGCGGGGGGGATTACAATGAGCAGTTCTTC
CASSVGGGDYNEQFF
>TRBJ2-5|.|.|TRBV3-1
TGTGCCAGCAGCCAAGATCCCTTCCAAGAGACCCAGTACTTC
CASSQDPFQETQYF
>TRBJ2-7|.|.|TRBV25-1
TGTGCCAGCAGCCCTCCGGGACACCGAGACTACGAGCAGTACTTC
CASSPPGHRDYEQYF
>TRBJ1-2|.|once|TRBV29-1
TGCACCGCGCAGGGAACTAACTATGGCTACACCTTC
CTAQGTNYGYTF
>TRBJ2-1|.|once|TRBV7-3
TGTGCCAGCAGCTTCCCAGGAAGGGATGAGCAGTTCTTC
CASSFPGRDEQFF
>TRBJ2-7|.|.|TRBV6-1
TGTGCCAGCAGTCTTCAGGGTAACGAGCAGTACTTC
CASSLQGNEQYF
>TRBJ1-6|.|.|TRBV6-5
TGTGCCAGCACCTTAAAGGGACATACTTTTTCACCCCTCCACTTT
CASTLKGHTFSPLHF
>TRBJ2-4|TRBD2|.|TRBV3-1
TGTGCCAGCAGCCATGCACTAGCGGGGGGGCGCGGACTAGCCAAAAACATTCAGTACTTC
CASSHALAGGRGLAKNIQYF
>TRBJ2-3|TRBD2|.|TRBV5-6
TGTGCCAGCAGCTATAGCGGGGGGGCCACAGATACGCAGTATTTT
CASSYSGGATDTQYF
>TRBJ2-5|TRBD1|.|TRBV18
TGTGCCAGCTCACCACCCGGCGACAGGGGCCAGACCCAGTACTTC
CASSPPGDRGQTQYF
>TRBJ2-6|.|.|TRBV2
TGTGCCAGCAGTGTGGAGGGGGCCGGTGGGGCCAACGTCCTGACTTTC
CASSVEGAGGANVLTF
>TRBJ1-2|.|.|TRBV2
TGTGCCAGCACCGGGCAGGGTTTGCATGGCTACACCTTC
CASTGQGLHGYTF
>TRBJ1-1|.|.|TRBV27
TGTGCCAGCAGGAGGAATACAGGGCGCACTGAAGCTTTCTTT
CASRRNTGRTEAFF
>TRBJ2-3|TRBD2|.|TRBV29-1
TGCAGCGTAGCCGGGACTAGCGGGGGGCCAGATACGCAGTATTTT
CSVAGTSGGPDTQYF
>TRBJ2-5|TRBD1|.|TRBV2
TGTGCCAGCAGTGATGACAGGGGGCGCGGAAAGACCCAGTACTTC
CASSDDRGRGKTQYF
>TRBJ2-7|.|.|TRBV6-1
TGTGCCAGCAGTGCCGGTGGGGCCACCGCCTACGAGCAGTACTTC
CASSAGGATAYEQYF
>TRBJ1-2|.|.|TRBV5-1
TGCGCCAGCAGCCCCGGACAAGTCGAGGGCTACACCTTC
CASSPGQVEGYTF
>TRBJ2-3|.|.|TRBV5-1
TGCGCCAGCAGCTTGGTAGCGGCAGATACGCAGTATTTT
CASSLVAADTQYF
>TRBJ2-7|.|.|TRBV7-8
TGTGCCAGCAGCCCTTACAGGGTAACAAGTGGCTACGAGCAGTACTTC
CASSPYRVTSGYEQYF
>TRBJ2-2|TRBD1|.|TRBV19
TGTGCCAGTAGTGGGGGACAGGTTGGGGAGCTGTTTTTT
CASSGGQVGELFF
>TRBJ1-4|.|.|TRBV6-1
TGTGCCAGCAGTGAAGTGTCGGCAACTAATGAAAAACTGTTTTTT
CASSEVSATNEKLFF
>TRBJ2-7|TRBD2|.|TRBV3-1
TGTGCCAGCAGCCAACCCGGACTAGAACTTTACGAGCAGTACTTC
CASSQPGLELYEQYF
>TRBJ2-7|.|once|TRBV2
TGTGCCAGCAGCGTCCACGGGACTGGGGACTACGAGCAGTACTTC
CASSVHGTGDYEQYF
>TRBJ1-2|.|once|TRBV29-1
TGCAGCGTTGTAGGGGACTATGGCTACACCTTC
CSVVGDYGYTF
>TRBJ2-5|.|.|TRBV6-5
TGTGCCAGCAGTTACGGGGGGAGCCAAGAGACCCAGTACTTC
CASSYGGSQETQYF
>TRBJ1-1|.|.|TRBV30
TGTGCCTGGAGTGTACGTCAGGGTACTGAAGCTTTCTTT
CAWSVRQGTEAFF
>TRBJ2-7|.|.|TRBV19
TGTGCCAGTAGTATAGCTCCTCGGGGGGCTTACGAGCAGTACTTC
CASSIAPRGAYEQYF
>TRBJ1-1|.|few|TRBV2
TGTGCCAGCAGTGGACAGCCCAACACTGAAGCTTTCTTT
CASSGQPNTEAFF
>TRBJ1-2|.|.|TRBV25-1
TGTGCCAGCAGTACCGGGGCCGCTGGCTACACCTTC
CASSTGAAGYTF
>TRBJ2-6|TRBD1|.|TRBV3-1
TGTGCCAGCAGCCCCGGACAGGGTGACTCTGGGGCCAACGTCCTGACTTTC
CASSPGQGDSGANVLTF
>TRBJ2-4|TRBD2|.|TRBV12-3/TRBV12-4
TGTGCCAGCAGTTCTACTGGGAGGGAATGGTTGAAAAACATTCAGTACTTC
CASSSTGREWLKNIQYF
>TRBJ2-5|.|.|TRBV7-8
TGTGCCAGCAGCTTACAGGACTTC
CASSLQDF
>TRBJ2-2|.|.|TRBV20-1
TGCAGTGCTAGACCAGGGGACGGGGAGCTGTTTTTT
CSARPGDGELFF
>TRBJ1-1|.|.|TRBV19
TGTGCCAGTAGTTTAGACAGGTGGGCTGAAGCTTTCTTT
CASSLDRWAEAFF
>TRBJ2-1|TRBD1|.|TRBV10-3
TGTGCCATCAGTGGCACCATCCCGGGACAGGGTTACAATGAGCAGTTCTTC
CAISGTIPGQGYNEQFF
>TRBJ2-2|.|.|TRBV12-3/TRBV12-4
TGTGCCAGCAGCTCGCGGCTAGCTCACGCCGGGGAGCTGTTTTTT
CASSSRLAHAGELFF
>TRBJ2-3|.|.|TRBV23-1
TGCGCCCCTTCCGGCAGAAGAGGTACAGATACGCAGTATTTT
CAPSGRRGTDTQYF
>TRBJ2-5|.|.|TRBV2
TGTGCCAGCAGCTTGGGACTGTATATAGAAGAGACCCAGTACTTC
CASSLGLYIEETQYF
>TRBJ2-2|TRBD2|.|TRBV20-1
TGCAGTGCCCCTCTAGCGGGGGGGCCGTGGACCGGGGAGCTGTTTTTT
CSAPLAGGPWTGELFF
>TRBJ2-5|.|.|TRBV20-1
TGCAGTGCTAGCGGGTTGGCGGGAAACCAAGAGACCCAGTACTTC
CSASGLAGNQETQYF
>TRBJ2-3|TRBD2|.|TRBV5-4
TGTGCCAGCAGCGCGTCTAGCGGGGCTGAAGATACGCAGTATTTT
CASSASSGAEDTQYF
>TRBJ2-4|TRBD1|.|TRBV7-6
TGTGCCAGCAGCCCAGGGACAGCGCTAAACATTCAGTACTTC
CASSPGTALNIQYF
>TRBJ2-1|TRBD2|.|TRBV5-1
TGCGCCAGCACAATTGGTAATAGCGGGGTCAATGAGCAGTTCTTC
CASTIGNSGVNEQFF
>TRBJ1-1|.|.|TRBV7-3
TGTGCCAGCAGCTTACTCCCTCGGGGATCGGGCACTGAAGCTTTCTTT
CASSLLPRGSGTEAFF